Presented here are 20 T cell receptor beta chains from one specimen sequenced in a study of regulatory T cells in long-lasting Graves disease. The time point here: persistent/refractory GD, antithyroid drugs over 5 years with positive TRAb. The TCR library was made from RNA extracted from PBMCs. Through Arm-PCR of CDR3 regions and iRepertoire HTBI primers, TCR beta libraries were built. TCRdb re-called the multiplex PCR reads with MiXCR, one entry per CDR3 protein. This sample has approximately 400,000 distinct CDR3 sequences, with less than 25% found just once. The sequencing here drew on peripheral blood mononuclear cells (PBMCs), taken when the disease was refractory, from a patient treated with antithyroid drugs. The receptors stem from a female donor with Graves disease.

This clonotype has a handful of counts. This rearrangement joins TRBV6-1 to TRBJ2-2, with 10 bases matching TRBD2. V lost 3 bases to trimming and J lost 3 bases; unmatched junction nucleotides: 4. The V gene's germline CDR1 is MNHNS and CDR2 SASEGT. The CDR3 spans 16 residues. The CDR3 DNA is TGTGCCAGCAGTGACGGGCTAGCGGGAGACACCGGGGAGCTGTTTTTT. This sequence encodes CASSDGLAGDTGELFF.

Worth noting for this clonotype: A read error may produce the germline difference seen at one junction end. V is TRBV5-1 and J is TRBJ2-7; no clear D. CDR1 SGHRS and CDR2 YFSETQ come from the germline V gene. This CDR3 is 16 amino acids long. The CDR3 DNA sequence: TGCGCCAGCGGCTTGGCCCGCACGGATCTAACCTACGAGCAGTACTTC. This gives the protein CASGLARTDLTYEQYF. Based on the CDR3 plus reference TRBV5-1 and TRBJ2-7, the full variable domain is KAGVTQTPRYLIKTRGQQVTLSCSPISGHRSVSWYQQTPGQGLQFLFEYFSETQRNKGNFPGRFSGRQFSNSRSEMNVSTLELGDSALYLCASGLARTDLTYEQYFGPGTRLTVT.

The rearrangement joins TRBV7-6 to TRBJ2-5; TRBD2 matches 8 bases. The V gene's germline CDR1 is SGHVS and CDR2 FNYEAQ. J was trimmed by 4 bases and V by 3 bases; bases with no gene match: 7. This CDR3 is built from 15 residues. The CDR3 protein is CASSFTWTSLETQYF. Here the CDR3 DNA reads TGTGCCAGCAGCTTCACCTGGACTAGCTTAGAGACCCAGTACTTC.

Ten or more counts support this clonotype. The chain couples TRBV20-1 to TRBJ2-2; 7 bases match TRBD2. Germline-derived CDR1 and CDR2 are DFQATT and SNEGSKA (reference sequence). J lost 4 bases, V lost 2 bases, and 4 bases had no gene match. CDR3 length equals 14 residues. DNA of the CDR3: TGCAGTGCTAGACGCGGGAGTATCACCGGGGAGCTGTTTTTT. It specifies CSARRGSITGELFF.

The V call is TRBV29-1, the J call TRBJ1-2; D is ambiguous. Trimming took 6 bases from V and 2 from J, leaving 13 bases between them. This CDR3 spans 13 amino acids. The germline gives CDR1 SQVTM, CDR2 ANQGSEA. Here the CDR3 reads CSVTTTVNYGYTF. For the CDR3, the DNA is TGCAGCGTGACGACCACAGTGAACTATGGCTACACCTTC.

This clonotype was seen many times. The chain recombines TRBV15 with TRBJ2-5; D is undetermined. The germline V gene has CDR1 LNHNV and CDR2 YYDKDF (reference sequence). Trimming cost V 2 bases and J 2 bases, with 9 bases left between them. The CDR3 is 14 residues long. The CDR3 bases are TGTGCCACCAGCAGAAACTCCGTTCAAGAGACCCAGTACTTC. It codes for CATSRNSVQETQYF.

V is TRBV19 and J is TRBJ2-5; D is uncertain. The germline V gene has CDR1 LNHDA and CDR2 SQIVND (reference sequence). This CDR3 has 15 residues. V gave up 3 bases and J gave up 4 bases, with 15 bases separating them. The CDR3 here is CASSIGSPSPETQYF. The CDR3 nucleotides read TGTGCCAGTAGTATTGGCTCGCCTTCGCCAGAGACCCAGTACTTC.

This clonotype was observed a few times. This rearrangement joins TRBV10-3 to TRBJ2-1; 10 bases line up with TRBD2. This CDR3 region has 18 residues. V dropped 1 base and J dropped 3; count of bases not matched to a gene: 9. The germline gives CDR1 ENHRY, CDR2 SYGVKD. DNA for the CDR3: TGTGCCATCAGTGAGTGGCCGGTAGCGGGAGGTATCTACAATGAGCAGTTCTTC. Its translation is CAISEWPVAGGIYNEQFF.

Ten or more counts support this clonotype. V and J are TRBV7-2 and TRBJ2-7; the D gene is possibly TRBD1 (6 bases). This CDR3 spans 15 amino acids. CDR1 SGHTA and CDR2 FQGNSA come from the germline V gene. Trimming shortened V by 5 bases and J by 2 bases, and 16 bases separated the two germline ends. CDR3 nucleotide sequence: TGTGCCAGCAGCCCTCGGTGGGGGCAGACCTACGAGCAGTACTTC. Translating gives CASSPRWGQTYEQYF.

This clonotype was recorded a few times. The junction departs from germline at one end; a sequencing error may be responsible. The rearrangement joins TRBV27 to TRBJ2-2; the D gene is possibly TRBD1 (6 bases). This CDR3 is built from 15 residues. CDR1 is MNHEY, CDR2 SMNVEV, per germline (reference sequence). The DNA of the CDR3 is TGTGCCAGCAGCTTATCGCCAGGGGTATCCGGGGAGCTGTTTTTT. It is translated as CASSLSPGVSGELFF.

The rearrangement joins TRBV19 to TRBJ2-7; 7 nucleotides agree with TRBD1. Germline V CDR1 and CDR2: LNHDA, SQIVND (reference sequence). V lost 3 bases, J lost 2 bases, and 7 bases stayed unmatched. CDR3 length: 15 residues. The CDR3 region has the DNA TGTGCCAGTAGTATTAGCCGGGACAGACCCTACGAGCAGTACTTC. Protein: CASSISRDRPYEQYF. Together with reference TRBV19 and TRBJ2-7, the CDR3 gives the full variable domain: DGGITQSPKYLFRKEGQNVTLSCEQNLNHDAMYWYRQDPGQGLRLIYYSQIVNDFQKGDIAEGYSVSREKKESFPLTVTSAQKNPTAFYLCASSISRDRPYEQYFGPGTRLTVT.

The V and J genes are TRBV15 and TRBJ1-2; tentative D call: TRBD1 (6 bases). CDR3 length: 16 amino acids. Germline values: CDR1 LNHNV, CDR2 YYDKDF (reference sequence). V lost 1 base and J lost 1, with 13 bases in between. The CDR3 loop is CATSRARDTFNYGYTF. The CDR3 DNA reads TGTGCCACCAGCAGAGCCCGGGACACTTTTAACTATGGCTACACCTTC.

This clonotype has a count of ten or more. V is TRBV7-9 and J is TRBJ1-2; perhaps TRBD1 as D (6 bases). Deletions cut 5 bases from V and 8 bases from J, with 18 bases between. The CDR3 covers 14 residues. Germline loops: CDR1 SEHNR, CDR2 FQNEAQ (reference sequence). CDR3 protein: CASSPPQGEIGYTF. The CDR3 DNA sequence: TGTGCCAGCAGCCCCCCACAGGGAGAGATCGGCTACACCTTC.

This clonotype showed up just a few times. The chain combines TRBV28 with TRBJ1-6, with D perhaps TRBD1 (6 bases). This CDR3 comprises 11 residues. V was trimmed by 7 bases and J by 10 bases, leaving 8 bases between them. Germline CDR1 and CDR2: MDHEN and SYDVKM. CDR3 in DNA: TGTGCCAGCACCGGGGGCTCACCCCTCCACTTT. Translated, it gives CASTGGSPLHF.

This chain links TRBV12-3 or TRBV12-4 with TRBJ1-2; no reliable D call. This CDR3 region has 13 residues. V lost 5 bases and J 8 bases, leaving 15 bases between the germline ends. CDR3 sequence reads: CASSRTLVGGYTF. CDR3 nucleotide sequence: TGTGCCAGCAGTCGTACCCTTGTGGGGGGCTACACCTTC.

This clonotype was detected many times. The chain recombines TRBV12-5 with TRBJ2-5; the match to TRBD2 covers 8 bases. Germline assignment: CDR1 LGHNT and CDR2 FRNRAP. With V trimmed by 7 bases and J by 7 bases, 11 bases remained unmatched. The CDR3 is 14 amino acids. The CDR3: CASAQLAAKGTQYF. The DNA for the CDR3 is TGTGCTAGTGCCCAACTAGCGGCCAAGGGGACCCAGTACTTC.

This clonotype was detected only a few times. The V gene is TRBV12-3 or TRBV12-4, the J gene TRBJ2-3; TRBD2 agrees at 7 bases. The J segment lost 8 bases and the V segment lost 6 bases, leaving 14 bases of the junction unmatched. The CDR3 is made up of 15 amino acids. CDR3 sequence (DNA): TGTGCCAGCAGCCCCGTTCGGGGGGAACAGACTACGCAGTATTTT. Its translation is CASSPVRGEQTTQYF.

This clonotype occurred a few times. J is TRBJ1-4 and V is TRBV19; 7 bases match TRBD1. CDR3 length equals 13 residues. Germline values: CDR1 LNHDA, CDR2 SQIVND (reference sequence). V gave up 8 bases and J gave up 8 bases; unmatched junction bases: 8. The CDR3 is CASFDRVFEKLFF. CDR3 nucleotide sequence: TGTGCCAGTTTTGACAGGGTTTTCGAAAAACTGTTTTTT.

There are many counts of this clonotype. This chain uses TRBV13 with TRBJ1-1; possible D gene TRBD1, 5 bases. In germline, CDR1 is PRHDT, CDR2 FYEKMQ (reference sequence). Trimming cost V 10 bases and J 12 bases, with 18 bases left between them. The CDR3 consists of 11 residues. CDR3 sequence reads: CATTRDRGPFF. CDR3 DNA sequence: TGTGCCACCACCCGGGACCGAGGACCTTTCTTT. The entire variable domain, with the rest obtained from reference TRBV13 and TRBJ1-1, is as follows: AAGVIQSPRHLIKEKRETATLKCYPIPRHDTVYWYQQGPGQDPQFLISFYEKMQSDKGSIPDRFSAQQFSDYHSELNMSSLELGDSALYFCATTRDRGPFFGQGTRLTVV.

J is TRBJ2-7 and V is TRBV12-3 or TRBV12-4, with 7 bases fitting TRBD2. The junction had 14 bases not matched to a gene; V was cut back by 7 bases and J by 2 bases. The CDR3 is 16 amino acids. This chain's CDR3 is CASTPVPQAGTYEQYF. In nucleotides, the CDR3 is TGTGCCAGCACCCCAGTGCCCCAAGCGGGGACCTACGAGCAGTACTTC.